This T cell receptor (beta chain) was identified in a study of blood T cell repertoires in COVID-19. Background on the study: The United States, Italy and Spain were the sources of the acute and convalescent COVID-19 samples. T cells, B-cell-depleted T cells, or PBMCs provided the cDNA or gDNA that served as material.

This CDR3 has 13 amino acids. CDR1 SGHDN and CDR2 FVKESK come from the germline V gene. Trimming cost V 5 bases and J 7 bases, with 14 bases left between them. In the authors' workflow: Estimation of nucleated cell counts relied on the amplification of reference gene primers. The table came from immunoSEQ multiplex PCR; TCRdb's copy has only in-frame clones and leaves some out. V, J and clone size were drawn from that table, and D and trimming were deduced from the DNA. The repertoire has about 190,000 clones, around 80% of them found once; the top ten carry approximately 15%. The chain carries TRBV14 and TRBJ2-5; maybe TRBD2 (7 bases). Sequencing was carried out using peripheral blood. The receptor's source is a man aged 25 to 40 with active or convalescent COVID-19. CDR3 nucleotide sequence: TGTGCCAGCAGCAGGGGGGGCGCCGGGACCCAGTACTTC. It yields the protein CASSRGGAGTQYF.